The 4 T cell receptor beta chains below were found in one sample sequenced in a study of T cells in Graves' hyperthyroidism and ophthalmopathy. RNA transcripts yielded amplified TCR beta CDR3 regions. TCR CDR3 underwent first-round RT-PCR with the HTBI primer set. TCRdb recomputed calls from the multiplex PCR reads with MiXCR, one row per CDR3 protein. In the table there are about 290,000 distinct CDR3 sequences, approximately 13% of which are singletons. What was sequenced was blood. The receptor set was obtained from a woman aged 40 to 49 with Graves' hyperthyroidism.

This clonotype has only a few counts. The J gene is TRBJ2-1, the V gene TRBV20-1; D might be TRBD1 or TRBD2, each matching 6 bases. The CDR3 spans 14 residues. The germline gives CDR1 DFQATT, CDR2 SNEGSKA (reference sequence). With 3 bases removed from V and 3 bases from J, the gap between germline ends came to 12 bases. The CDR3 region has the DNA TGCAGTGCTAGTAGGGGGGAGGACTACAATGAGCAGTTCTTC. Its translation: CSASRGEDYNEQFF.

This clonotype was picked up many times. The V call is TRBV18, the J call TRBJ1-1, with D uncertain. The CDR3 sequence is 13 residues long. Germline CDR1 KGHSH, CDR2 LQKENI. Trimming cost V 6 bases and J 2 bases, with 10 bases left between them. Here the CDR3 reads CASSKLPNTEAFF. For the CDR3, the DNA is TGTGCCAGCTCGAAACTACCTAACACTGAAGCTTTCTTT. The whole variable domain, remainder taken from reference TRBV18 and TRBJ1-1, is NAGVMQNPRHLVRRRGQEARLRCSPMKGHSHVYWYRQLPEEGLKFMVYLQKENIIDESGMPKERFSAEFPKEGPSILRIQQVVRGDSAAYFCASSKLPNTEAFFGQGTRLTVV.

The chain recombines TRBV27 with TRBJ2-2; unclear D gene. The CDR3 contains 16 residues. Germline V gene lookup returns CDR1 MNHEY and CDR2 SMNVEV (reference sequence). V dropped 1 base and J dropped 1 base, with 10 bases sitting between them. CDR3 DNA sequence: TGTGCCAGCAGTTTATTCTACGACCTGAACACCGGGGAGCTGTTTTTT. This codes for CASSLFYDLNTGELFF.

This clonotype was observed at least ten times. The chain joins TRBV29-1 to TRBJ2-7, with 7 bases that match TRBD2. Germline CDR1 SQVTM, CDR2 ANQGSEA. V gave up 4 bases and J gave up 4 bases; unmatched junction bases: 16. The length of the CDR3 is 16 residues. This chain's CDR3 is CSVVGLPGRPYYEQYF. The CDR3, as DNA: TGCAGCGTTGTGGGTTTACCCGGGAGGCCCTATTACGAGCAGTACTTC.